The 8 T cell receptor beta chains below come from one sample, sequenced in a study of beta chain features in type 1 diabetes. The whole isolated RNA underwent reverse transcription, so sequencing captured expressed TCRB transcripts. Libraries were prepared by immunoSEQ multiplex PCR; TCRdb keeps only in-frame clonotypes and omits some of them. The table records roughly 400,000 clones, roughly 9.8% of them present only once. Study results and caveats: In all four CD4+ subsets, TCRB CDR3 length was significantly, moderately reduced in type 1 diabetes.

Their target antigens are unknown. The source material was central memory CD4+ T cells from blood. These receptors were taken from a man aged 30-40 years with type 1 diabetes.

This clone has more than one count but fewer than ten. The J gene is TRBJ2-2, the V gene TRBV9; D remains unclear. Germline V gene data show CDR1 as SGDLS and CDR2 as YYNGEE. CDR3 length: 13 residues. V dropped 4 bases and J dropped 5 bases, with 9 bases sitting between them. In nucleotides, the CDR3 is TGTGCCAGCAGCCCGATTGGGACCGGGGAGCTGTTTTTT. Translation gives CASSPIGTGELFF.

Points on this clone: The identical CDR3 is also encoded by other nucleotide sequences in the sample. The V and J genes are TRBV2 and TRBJ1-4, with no clear D. The V gene's germline CDR1 is SNHLY and CDR2 FYNNEI. This CDR3 has 14 residues. Between the trimmed V and J ends, which lost 4 bases and 0 bases, there was a span of 6 bases. DNA of the CDR3: TGTGCCAGCAGTGGAAGGGCAACTAATGAAAAACTGTTTTTT. Its translation is CASSGRATNEKLFF.

This clone was seen more than once but under ten times. The rearrangement links TRBV28 to TRBJ2-3, with a possible D match to TRBD2 (6 bases). CDR1 is MDHEN, CDR2 SYDVKM, per germline. Trimming stripped 8 bases from V and 2 bases from J, with 26 bases between. CDR3 length equals 18 residues. CDR3 sequence reads: CASFPPGLGLIYTDTQYF. The CDR3 DNA sequence: TGTGCCAGCTTCCCCCCGGGACTGGGGTTAATTTACACAGATACGCAGTATTTT.

The chain combines TRBV27 with TRBJ2-2; D not resolved. CDR1 and CDR2 from the germline V gene are MNHEY and SMNVEV (reference sequence). The CDR3 totals 18 residues. Trimming pared 6 bases from V and 2 bases from J, leaving 22 bases between. CDR3 loop: CASSPHPTRIGNTGELFF. CDR3 coding DNA: TGTGCCAGCAGCCCCCATCCGACTCGCATCGGTAACACCGGGGAGCTGTTTTTT.

The chain combines TRBV28 with TRBJ2-7; 10 bases agree with TRBD1. V shed 3 bases, J shed 3 bases, and the junction held 5 bases outside the gene matches. Germline assignment: CDR1 MDHEN and CDR2 SYDVKM. The CDR3 is 15 amino acids. CDR3 sequence (DNA): TGTGCCAGCAGTTTGCCGGGACAGGGGTTCTACGAGCAGTACTTC. Translated, it gives CASSLPGQGFYEQYF.

J is TRBJ1-5 and V is TRBV28; the D gene is possibly TRBD1 (5 bases). The CDR3 has 17 amino acids. The germline V gene has CDR1 MDHEN and CDR2 SYDVKM. The V end was cut by 3 bases, the J end by 1 base, with 16 bases between. The CDR3 bases are TGTGCCAGCAGTTTCGTAGAGATGTGGGGGAGCAATCAGCCCCAGCATTTT. It is translated as CASSFVEMWGSNQPQHF.

As to this clone: Other DNA sequences in the sample encode the same CDR3. V and J are TRBV11-2 and TRBJ2-7; tentatively, D is TRBD1 or TRBD2 (6 bases each). The CDR3 consists of 16 residues. The ends were cut back, 4 bases at V and 0 bases at J, with 16 bases in the middle. Germline CDR1 and CDR2: SGHAT and FQNNGV. The CDR3 DNA follows: TGTGCCAGCAGCTCTAACCGGGGGCGAAGCTCCTACGAGCAGTACTTC. Translated: CASSSNRGRSSYEQYF.

In its sample, this clone was seen a few times. The V and J genes are TRBV27 and TRBJ2-7; D might be TRBD1 or TRBD2, each matching 6 bases. CDR3 length: 14 residues. Germline V gene data show CDR1 as MNHEY and CDR2 as SMNVEV (reference sequence). V lost 5 bases and J 7 bases, leaving 18 bases between the germline ends. This CDR3 is CASSPRPGAREQYF. The CDR3 bases are TGTGCCAGCAGTCCCAGACCGGGGGCGAGGGAGCAGTACTTC.